This T cell receptor beta chain came from a study of T cells after yellow fever vaccination. Study-wide context: SMART-Seq v4 Ultra Low Input prepared the low-cell-number fractions.

One entry per CDR3 protein results from TCRdb running MiXCR on the 5' RACE reads. This repertoire shows a few hundred thousand distinct CDR3 sequences, 6.5% to 8.5% found once; its top ten account for roughly 0.9%. With 4 bases removed from V and 12 bases from J, the gap between germline ends came to 20 bases. The CDR3 is 14 residues long. This clonotype was seen only a few times. Its antigen is still unknown. General study findings and limits: Most clones from primary vaccination were detected again post-booster (about 96% CD4, around 88% CD8).

This receptor was taken from a young man who received the YFV17D yellow fever vaccine. Sequenced material: CD4+ T cells sorted from PBMCs, taken 15 days after the yellow fever booster vaccination. The V and J genes are TRBV12-3 or TRBV12-4 and TRBJ2-3; D unclear. CDR3 in amino acids: CASSSGLSGPPQYF. For the CDR3, the DNA is TGTGCCAGCAGTTCGGGCCTATCGGGCCCTCCACAGTATTTT.